The sequence of this T cell receptor beta chain was determined in a study of human T cells and chemical hapten exposure. Study-level points and caveats: Sensitizing to DPC left TCRs with a frequency above 1 in 1000 unaltered.

Trimming left V 3 bases short and J 3 bases short, with 9 bases between. The CDR3 contains 13 residues. Germline assignment: CDR1 SGHAT and CDR2 FQNNGV. This clonotype was found many times. Its antigen is not identified. Time point of the sample: patch test 2, 6 weeks after DPC sensitization. This sample's treatment: therapeutic diphenylcyclopropenone sensitization with weekly scalp DPC. It was unfractionated whole blood from which total RNA was extracted. One entry per CDR3 protein results from TCRdb running MiXCR on the RACE reads. The repertoire holds 25,000 to 30,000 distinct CDR3 sequences, roughly 9.4% seen once, with about 7% in the top ten.

The sample was whole blood, taken in connection with sensitization to the hapten diphenylcyclopropenone (DPC). This clonotype originated in a man in his thirties or forties with alopecia areata. Some clones in this sample may be carry-over from other donors' samples. The chain is built from TRBV11-2 and TRBJ2-7; D not resolved. In DNA form, the CDR3 reads TGTGCCAGCAGCTTGGGCCCTGGCTACGAGCAGTACTTC. Translated, it gives CASSLGPGYEQYF.